Listed here are 22 T cell receptor beta chains from one sample, sequenced in a study of CD8+ T cells in alopecia areata. Extraction of RNA preceded its reverse transcription into cDNA, which served as the sequencing template. Sequencing used immunoSEQ multiplex PCR; TCRdb keeps in-frame clones, though not all of them. The sample records about 64,000 clones, roughly 46% being singletons. Sequencing was performed on NKG2D-low CD8+ T cells sorted from blood. The source is a human donor with alopecia areata.

This chain joins TRBV7-3 and TRBJ2-7; D remains ambiguous. The CDR3 spans 15 residues. Between the trimmed V and J ends, which lost 3 bases and 0 bases, there was a span of 12 bases. Germline V gives CDR1 SGHTA, CDR2 FQGTGA. The CDR3 is CASSFSVGSSYEQYF. The CDR3 coding sequence is TGTGCCAGCAGCTTCTCAGTTGGAAGCTCCTACGAGCAGTACTTC.

The chain combines TRBV29-1 with TRBJ2-1; the match to TRBD2 covers 7 bases. The CDR3 is 15 amino acids. The V and J ends lost 6 bases and 2 bases, in that order; junction bases with no gene match: 10. From germline, CDR1 is SQVTM and CDR2 ANQGSEA. The chain's CDR3 is CSVAGLGRTYNEQFF. The CDR3, as DNA: TGCAGCGTCGCGGGTCTCGGGAGGACCTACAATGAGCAGTTCTTC.

Only a few counts were recorded for this clone. The chain joins TRBV28 to TRBJ2-7; D not certain. Germline CDR1 reads MDHEN; CDR2 reads SYDVKM. This CDR3 is built from 10 residues. Trimming took off 7 bases at V and 9 bases at J, with 10 bases between the two ends. The CDR3 sequence is CASKGPPQYF. CDR3 DNA sequence: TGTGCCAGCAAAGGGCCTCCGCAGTACTTC.

This clone came up a few times. This CDR3 reads CSASDRPGELFF. CDR3 sequence (DNA): TGCAGCGCCTCAGACCGACCCGGGGAGCTGTTTTTT. J is TRBJ2-2 and V is TRBV29-1; unclear D gene. Germline assignment: CDR1 SQVTM and CDR2 ANQGSEA. V lost 7 bases and J 6 bases, leaving 12 bases between the germline ends. CDR3 length: 12 amino acids.

Only one count was recorded for this clone. The chain employs TRBV11-2 and TRBJ2-7; D not certain. Trimming left V 1 base short and J 1 base short, with 11 bases between. Germline V gene lookup returns CDR1 SGHAT and CDR2 FQNNGV. The CDR3 length is 15 residues. The CDR3 here is CASSLGRPSSYEQYF. CDR3 coding DNA: TGTGCCAGCAGCTTAGGCAGGCCCTCTTCCTACGAGCAGTACTTC. Supplemented by reference TRBV11-2 and TRBJ2-7, the full variable domain reads EAGVAQSPRYKIIEKRQSVAFWCNPISGHATLYWYQQILGQGPKLLIQFQNNGVVDDSQLPKDRFSAERLKGVDSTLKIQPAKLEDSAVYLCASSLGRPSSYEQYFGPGTRLTVT.

V usage is TRBV30 and J usage is TRBJ2-3, with 10 bases aligning to TRBD2. The CDR3 contains 13 residues. Germline-derived CDR1 and CDR2 are GTSNPN and SVGIG (reference sequence). V lost 2 bases and J lost 8; bases outside the gene matches: 4. The CDR3 coding sequence is TGTGCCTGGAGTCCATTAGCGGGAGGTACGCAGTATTTT. It yields the protein CAWSPLAGGTQYF. Looking up the rest from reference TRBV30 and TRBJ2-3 gives the full variable domain: SQTIHQWPATLVQPVGSPLSLECTVEGTSNPNLYWYRQAAGRGLQLLFYSVGIGQISSEVPQNLSASRPQDRQFILSSKKLLLSDSGFYLCAWSPLAGGTQYFGPGTRLTVL.

This clone was seen a few times. V gene TRBV29-1 combines with J gene TRBJ1-2; 7 bases fit TRBD1. Germline V gives CDR1 SQVTM, CDR2 ANQGSEA. Trimming took 6 bases from V and 4 from J; bases not matched to a gene: 14. The CDR3 length is 15 residues. The CDR3 is CSVEVRQGPFYGYTF. The CDR3 nucleotides read TGCAGCGTCGAGGTCAGACAGGGACCGTTCTATGGCTACACCTTC.

This clone was observed a handful of times. This chain joins TRBV30 and TRBJ2-1; D is unclear. The germline V gene has CDR1 GTSNPN and CDR2 SVGIG (reference sequence). CDR3 length equals 17 residues. With 2 bases removed from V and 0 bases from J, the gap between germline ends came to 17 bases. CDR3 DNA: TGTGCCTGGAGTCCTACCACTTCCGTGGGCTCCTACAATGAGCAGTTCTTC. Protein: CAWSPTTSVGSYNEQFF.

V gene TRBV4-1 combines with J gene TRBJ2-7, with D hard to call. Germline values: CDR1 MGHRA, CDR2 YSYEKL. The CDR3 sequence is 15 residues long. V lost 7 bases to trimming and J lost 0 bases, with 16 bases between them. DNA of the CDR3: TGCGCCAGCACCTACAGCGCCTCAGACTCCTACGAGCAGTACTTC. As protein: CASTYSASDSYEQYF.

This clone has a handful of counts. The V call is TRBV7-9, the J call TRBJ2-1, with 8 bases identical to TRBD2. Germline V gene sequence: CDR1 SEHNR, CDR2 FQNEAQ (reference sequence). After removal of 8 bases from V and 0 bases from J, the junction contained 6 bases not matched to a gene. This CDR3 has 15 residues. CDR3 residues: CASLSGTSSYNEQFF. DNA of the CDR3: TGTGCCAGCCTGTCCGGGACTAGCTCCTACAATGAGCAGTTCTTC.

This clone turned up a few times. The J gene is TRBJ2-4, the V gene TRBV11-2; 7 bases agree with TRBD1. Germline V gene sequence: CDR1 SGHAT, CDR2 FQNNGV. V lost 5 bases, J lost 8 bases, and 6 bases stayed unmatched. This CDR3 has 13 residues. CDR3 region: CASSPRTGDIQYF. The CDR3 nucleotides are TGTGCCAGCAGCCCCCGGACAGGAGACATTCAGTACTTC.

This clone was detected a few times. V gene TRBV27 combines with J gene TRBJ1-1; D not resolved. The CDR3 length is 13 residues. The V and J ends lost 5 bases and 1 base respectively, with 8 bases between them. Germline lookup yields CDR1 MNHEY and CDR2 SMNVEV (reference sequence). DNA for the CDR3: TGTGCCAGCAGTGTGTCCGGGAACACTGAAGCTTTCTTT. It specifies CASSVSGNTEAFF.

This clone has just a few counts. Other DNA sequences within the sample encode an identical CDR3. CDR3 DNA: TGCAGCGTTGGGGGGAGGCAAGAGACCCAGTACTTC. The encoded protein is CSVGGRQETQYF. This sequence joins TRBV29-1 and TRBJ2-5, with D tentatively TRBD2 (6 bases). In germline, CDR1 is SQVTM, CDR2 ANQGSEA. Trimming shortened V by 4 bases and J by 2 bases, and 8 bases separated the two germline ends. This CDR3 contains 12 residues.

This sequence joins TRBV5-1 and TRBJ2-3, with no clear D. The CDR3 sequence is 14 residues long. Germline V CDR1 and CDR2: SGHRS, YFSETQ. Trimming removed 0 bases from V and 0 bases from J, with 5 bases in between. The CDR3 DNA is TGCGCCAGCAGCTTGGAAGGGAGCACAGATACGCAGTATTTT. Translating gives CASSLEGSTDTQYF.

This clone came up a few times. The chain carries TRBV19 and TRBJ2-1; 11 bases align to TRBD1. Germline lookup yields CDR1 LNHDA and CDR2 SQIVND (reference sequence). The CDR3 spans 15 residues. The J segment lost 4 bases and the V segment lost 5 bases, leaving 4 bases of the junction unmatched. The CDR3 bases are TGTGCCAGTAGTTTCGGACAGGGGGCTTACAATGAGCAGTTCTTC. Amino acid sequence: CASSFGQGAYNEQFF.

This clone was found a few times. The V and J genes are TRBV29-1 and TRBJ2-1, with 11 bases aligning to TRBD2. The CDR3 totals 18 residues. The ends lost 0 bases at V and 0 bases at J; junction bases unmatched: 7. Germline values: CDR1 SQVTM, CDR2 ANQGSEA. CDR3 in amino acids: CSVEDPASGRSSYNEQFF. For the CDR3, the DNA is TGCAGCGTTGAAGACCCGGCTAGCGGGAGGAGCTCCTACAATGAGCAGTTCTTC.

V is TRBV27 and J is TRBJ2-7; D is tentatively TRBD1 or TRBD2 (5 bases each). This CDR3 is built from 14 residues. Looked up from germline, CDR1 is MNHEY and CDR2 is SMNVEV (reference sequence). Trimming shortened V by 3 bases and J by 3 bases, and 12 bases separated the two germline ends. In DNA, the CDR3 is TGTGCCAGCAGTTTGGGTCAGGGAGACTACGAGCAGTACTTC. Its translation is CASSLGQGDYEQYF.

The chain has TRBV27 and TRBJ2-1; TRBD2 agrees at 7 bases. Germline trimming cut 5 bases from V and 6 bases from J; bases unmatched to any gene: 4. Germline V gene data show CDR1 as MNHEY and CDR2 as SMNVEV (reference sequence). The length of the CDR3 is 13 residues. For the CDR3, the DNA is TGTGCCAGCAGTAGCGGGGTTCTCAATGAGCAGTTCTTC. It encodes CASSSGVLNEQFF.

In this sample, this clone turned up a few times. The chain couples TRBV7-2 to TRBJ2-1; 8 bases are shared with TRBD2. The CDR3 loop spans 17 amino acids. After removal of 2 bases from V and 0 bases from J, the junction contained 6 bases not matched to a gene. The germline V gene has CDR1 SGHTA and CDR2 FQGNSA. DNA of the CDR3: TGTGCCAGCAGCTTAATCTCGGGAGGGAGCTCCTACAATGAGCAGTTCTTC. This encodes CASSLISGGSSYNEQFF.

The chain is built from TRBV19 and TRBJ2-1; D is ambiguous. CDR1 is LNHDA, CDR2 SQIVND, per germline (reference sequence). The CDR3 spans 13 residues. Trimming removed 10 bases at V and 6 bases at J, with 16 bases between. The CDR3: CATKIALGNEQFF. The CDR3 region has the DNA TGTGCCACCAAGATCGCATTGGGCAATGAGCAGTTCTTC.

About this clone itself: The junction shows a germline mismatch at one end, possibly a read error. The chain joins TRBV9 to TRBJ2-7; D possibly uses TRBD1 or TRBD2 (5 bases each). The germline gives CDR1 SGDLS, CDR2 YYNGEE. The CDR3 contains 10 residues. The CDR3 reads CASGGRTLTF. As DNA, the CDR3 is TGTGCCAGCGGGGGTCGGACACTTACTTTC.

J is TRBJ2-3 and V is TRBV15; D not resolved. The CDR3 covers 12 residues. V was pared by 3 bases and J by 6 bases, with 7 bases between. Germline-derived CDR1 and CDR2 are LNHNV and YYDKDF (reference sequence). Written as DNA, the CDR3 is TGTGCCACCAGCAGGGTGTCGGATACGCAGTATTTT. Translation: CATSRVSDTQYF.